The 27 T cell receptor beta chains listed next were all sequenced from one sample in a study of T cells in Graves' hyperthyroidism and ophthalmopathy. Amplification of TCR beta CDR3 regions used RNA as the template. The TCR CDR3 was amplified in a first-round RT-PCR using the HTBI primer set. TCRdb reprocessed the multiplex PCR reads via MiXCR and lists one record per CDR3 protein. The sample has roughly 160,000 distinct CDR3 sequences, about a tenth seen once. The specimen was blood. These receptors were taken from a woman between 18 and 29 years old with Graves' hyperthyroidism that later progressed to Graves' ophthalmopathy.

This clonotype was found many times. The V and J genes are TRBV2 and TRBJ2-1; 8 bases agree with TRBD2. Germline trimming cut 7 bases from V and 8 bases from J; bases unmatched to any gene: 10. The CDR3 contains 14 residues. The V gene's germline CDR1 is SNHLY and CDR2 FYNNEI. The CDR3 DNA follows: TGTGCCAGCAACGTACTAGCGGAGAGGGATGAGCAGTTCTTC. Protein: CASNVLAERDEQFF. Variable domain in full (rest from reference TRBV2 and TRBJ2-1): EPEVTQTPSHQVTQMGQEVILRCVPISNHLYFYWYRQILGQKVEFLVSFYNNEISEKSEIFDDQFSVERPDGSNFTLKIRSTKLEDSAMYFCASNVLAERDEQFFGPGTRLTVL.

This clonotype was recorded at least ten times. The rearrangement links TRBV12-3 or TRBV12-4 to TRBJ2-1; 10 bases align to TRBD2. V was pared by 3 bases and J by 3 bases, with 5 bases of the junction left unmatched. CDR3 length: 16 amino acids. In DNA, the CDR3 is TGTGCCAGCAGTTTGTATGGGACTAGCGTCTACAATGAGCAGTTCTTC. This encodes CASSLYGTSVYNEQFF.

CDR3 nucleotides: TGTGCCAGCAGTTTCAGGAGCGGGGGGATTAGCACAGATACGCAGTATTTT. It translates to CASSFRSGGISTDTQYF. The gene calls are TRBV28 and TRBJ2-3, with 9 positions matching TRBD2. V shed 3 bases and J 0 bases; nucleotides not matched to a gene: 7. CDR3 size: 17 residues. From germline, CDR1 is MDHEN and CDR2 SYDVKM.

This clonotype was seen at least ten times. The chain has TRBV28 and TRBJ2-5; the D gene is possibly TRBD1 (6 bases). The CDR3 has 12 residues. V was trimmed by 4 bases and J by 5 bases, leaving 8 bases between them. From germline, CDR1 is MDHEN and CDR2 SYDVKM. The CDR3 nucleotides read TGTGCCAGCAGTTCAGGGGTTGAGACCCAGTACTTC. It is translated as CASSSGVETQYF.

Notes on this clonotype: This may be a read error, as it is one base from a much larger clone. The gene calls are TRBV4-2 and TRBJ1-2, with 7 bases that match TRBD1. Germline V gene data show CDR1 as LGHNA and CDR2 as YNFKEQ. The CDR3 loop spans 15 amino acids. The J segment lost 2 bases and the V segment lost 3 bases, leaving 6 bases of the junction unmatched. DNA of the CDR3: TGTGCCAGCAGCCACGGACAGGATGCCAACTATGGCTACACCTTC. Translation: CASSHGQDANYGYTF.

A few counts support this clonotype. This chain joins TRBV5-5 and TRBJ2-4; D is unclear. V lost 0 bases and J lost 10, with 5 bases in between. CDR1 and CDR2 from the germline V gene are SGHKS and YYEKEE (reference sequence). The CDR3 runs 11 residues. This chain's CDR3 is CASSLGGIQYF. As DNA, the CDR3 is TGTGCCAGCAGCTTGGGAGGAATTCAGTACTTC.

This clonotype was observed at least ten times. V is TRBV3-1 and J is TRBJ2-1, with 9 bases that match TRBD2. The CDR3 has 16 residues. Germline V gives CDR1 LGHDT, CDR2 YNNKEL (reference sequence). J lost 7 bases, V lost 0 bases, and 7 bases had no gene match. The CDR3 reads CASSQDAAGGRNEQFF. For the CDR3, the DNA is TGTGCCAGCAGCCAAGATGCGGCGGGGGGGCGAAATGAGCAGTTCTTC.

This clonotype was seen at least ten times. This sequence joins TRBV2 and TRBJ1-2, with D possibly matching TRBD1 (5 bases). Germline CDR1 SNHLY, CDR2 FYNNEI. V lost 2 bases, J lost 3 bases, and 13 bases lay in between. The CDR3 is 15 amino acids. CDR3 protein: CASSEPQGTYYGYTF. Written as DNA, the CDR3 is TGTGCCAGCAGTGAACCCCAGGGCACATACTATGGCTACACCTTC.

This clonotype was recorded at least ten times. V usage is TRBV7-3 and J usage is TRBJ2-3, with D uncertain. Germline CDR1 and CDR2: SGHTA and FQGTGA. The CDR3 contains 16 residues. Trimming took 3 bases from V and 6 from J, leaving 19 bases between them. CDR3 nucleotide sequence: TGTGCCAGCAGCTTTGGACCGAACGGAAATGGGGATACGCAGTATTTT. Its protein product is CASSFGPNGNGDTQYF.

This clonotype was seen repeatedly, ten times or more. This chain links TRBV6-1 with TRBJ1-5; 9 bases fit TRBD1. This CDR3 comprises 16 residues. Germline CDR1 is MNHNS and CDR2 is SASEGT. J gave up 2 bases and V 6 bases, and 8 bases lay outside the gene matches. The CDR3 sequence: CASRKQGAAGNQPQHF. The CDR3 DNA follows: TGTGCCAGCAGGAAACAGGGGGCTGCGGGCAATCAGCCCCAGCATTTT.

This clonotype appeared many times. The chain links TRBV7-9 to TRBJ2-1; the D is unclear. Germline V gene sequence: CDR1 SEHNR, CDR2 FQNEAQ (reference sequence). V was cut by 0 bases and J by 4 bases, with 13 bases left in between. CDR3 length equals 16 residues. This CDR3 reads CASSLATGSAYNEQFF. CDR3 DNA sequence: TGTGCCAGCAGCTTAGCGACGGGTTCTGCTTACAATGAGCAGTTCTTC.

This clonotype appeared many times. The chain carries TRBV3-1 and TRBJ1-5; 7 positions agree with TRBD1. CDR3 length equals 15 residues. Trimming took 3 bases from V and 6 from J; bases not matched to a gene: 8. Germline V gives CDR1 LGHDT, CDR2 YNNKEL (reference sequence). CDR3: CASSQTTGVGQPQHF. In DNA, the CDR3 is TGTGCCAGCAGCCAGACAACAGGGGTTGGTCAGCCCCAGCATTTT.

This clonotype was recorded at least ten times. The J gene is TRBJ1-5, the V gene TRBV6-2 or TRBV6-3; tentative D call: TRBD1 (6 bases). This CDR3 has 13 amino acids. Per the germline V gene, CDR1 is MNHEY and CDR2 is SVGEGT. The V end lost 5 bases, the J end lost 5 bases, and 10 bases lay between the germline ends. The chain's CDR3 is CASSTGPYQPQHF. CDR3 in DNA: TGTGCCAGCAGTACAGGGCCGTATCAGCCCCAGCATTTT.

This clonotype came up many times. This chain uses TRBV12-3 or TRBV12-4 with TRBJ1-1; D ambiguous. V was trimmed by 5 bases and J by 0 bases, leaving 7 bases between them. The CDR3 loop spans 13 amino acids. CDR3 nucleotide sequence: TGTGCCAGCAGTCCTTACTTGAACACTGAAGCTTTCTTT. It yields the protein CASSPYLNTEAFF.

This sequence joins TRBV6-6 and TRBJ2-5; 9 nucleotides align to TRBD2. Germline loops: CDR1 MNHNY, CDR2 SVGAGI (reference sequence). This CDR3 is 15 amino acids long. J was trimmed by 4 bases and V by 0 bases; bases with no gene match: 3. CDR3 loop: CASSYSRGGRETQYF. The CDR3 DNA sequence: TGTGCCAGCAGTTACTCGCGGGGGGGGCGAGAGACCCAGTACTTC.

The chain recombines TRBV9 with TRBJ2-4; 9 bases are a match to TRBD2. CDR1 SGDLS and CDR2 YYNGEE come from the germline V gene. Germline trimming cut 4 bases from V and 4 bases from J; bases unmatched to any gene: 15. This CDR3 comprises 18 residues. The CDR3 reads CASSTSAGGQSWKNIQYF. The CDR3 DNA sequence: TGTGCCAGCAGCACAAGTGCGGGAGGGCAGTCGTGGAAAAACATTCAGTACTTC.

Notes on this clonotype: Being one base from a much bigger clone, this may be a read error. The chain has TRBV7-2 and TRBJ2-2; TRBD2 is a possible D gene (5 bases). The CDR3 has 14 residues. CDR1 is SGHTA and CDR2 is FQGNSA in the germline V gene. The CDR3 nucleotides read TGTGCCAGCAGCTTTCTAGGAGACACCGGGGAGCTGCTTTTT. Translating gives CASSFLGDTGELLF.

This chain connects TRBV27 to TRBJ2-2; 7 positions agree with TRBD2. Germline-derived CDR1 and CDR2 are MNHEY and SMNVEV (reference sequence). CDR3 length equals 16 residues. The J segment lost 0 bases and the V segment lost 5 bases, leaving 6 bases of the junction unmatched. DNA of the CDR3: TGTGCCAGCAGTCCCCAGACTAGCCCGAACACCGGGGAGCTGTTTTTT. Its translation is CASSPQTSPNTGELFF.

This clonotype was counted ten times or more. This chain links TRBV7-3 with TRBJ1-1, with D possibly being TRBD1 (6 bases). With 1 base removed from V and 10 bases from J, the gap between germline ends came to 13 bases. The CDR3 contains 13 residues. Germline CDR1 SGHTA, CDR2 FQGTGA. The CDR3 region has the DNA TGTGCCAGCAGCTTAAATCAGGGGCGGAGAGCTTTCTTT. Translating gives CASSLNQGRRAFF.

The V and J genes are TRBV2 and TRBJ1-4, with D perhaps matching TRBD1 (6 bases). The germline V and J ends were trimmed by 4 bases and 7 bases, with 16 bases remaining between them. The CDR3 spans 15 residues. Per the germline V gene, CDR1 is SNHLY and CDR2 is FYNNEI. CDR3 bases: TGTGCCAGCAGTGTCCGACAGGTTTCGGGTGAAAAACTGTTTTTT. Translating gives CASSVRQVSGEKLFF. The full variable domain, completed using reference TRBV2 and TRBJ1-4, is EPEVTQTPSHQVTQMGQEVILRCVPISNHLYFYWYRQILGQKVEFLVSFYNNEISEKSEIFDDQFSVERPDGSNFTLKIRSTKLEDSAMYFCASSVRQVSGEKLFFGSGTQLSVL.

V usage is TRBV6-2 or TRBV6-3 and J usage is TRBJ2-1; 11 positions agree with TRBD2. The CDR3 consists of 16 residues. Per the germline V gene, CDR1 is MNHEY and CDR2 is SVGEGT. Trimming removed 5 bases from V and 9 bases from J; junction bases left unmatched: 12. CDR3 coding DNA: TGTGCCAGCAGTCCTACTAGCGGGAGCGTCTCGGGTGAGCAGTTCTTC. Its translation: CASSPTSGSVSGEQFF.

This clonotype was recorded many times. The J gene is TRBJ1-6, the V gene TRBV2, with D hard to call. V gave up 5 bases and J gave up 7 bases, with 18 bases separating them. CDR1 and CDR2 (germline): SNHLY, FYNNEI. There are 16 residues in the CDR3. CDR3 sequence (DNA): TGTGCCAGCAGTAACAGCAATACCCTCCTCAATTCACCCCTCCACTTT. Amino acid sequence: CASSNSNTLLNSPLHF.

This clonotype was counted between two and nine times. A read error is possible here, since a much larger clone lies one base away. The chain combines TRBV12-3 or TRBV12-4 with TRBJ1-6; no reliable D call. The CDR3 totals 17 residues. The CDR3 bases are TGTGCCAGCAGTTTAGCAAGGCCGAGCTCCTGTAATTCACCCCTCCACTTT. Translation: CASSLARPSSCNSPLHF.

This clonotype showed up many times. The V call is TRBV7-2, the J call TRBJ2-5; TRBD2 matches 8 bases. V trimming: 1 base; J trimming: 5 bases; junction bases outside the gene matches: 6. Per germline, CDR1 SGHTA and CDR2 FQGNSA. The CDR3 extends over 15 amino acids. CDR3 DNA sequence: TGTGCCAGCAGCTTAGTGGCGGGAGGAACGGAGACCCAGTACTTC. Its protein is CASSLVAGGTETQYF.

This clonotype was seen many times. The rearrangement links TRBV3-1 to TRBJ1-1, with D perhaps matching TRBD1 (5 bases). Germline V gene lookup returns CDR1 LGHDT and CDR2 YNNKEL (reference sequence). The CDR3 length is 14 residues. V dropped 4 bases and J dropped 5 bases, with 14 bases sitting between them. CDR3 bases: TGTGCCAGCAGCCGTGCAGGGAGGGAGACTGAAGCTTTCTTT. Its translation: CASSRAGRETEAFF.

Ten or more counts support this clonotype. This sequence joins TRBV11-2 and TRBJ2-5; a weak D match, TRBD1 (6 bases). CDR1 SGHAT and CDR2 FQNNGV come from the germline V gene. The ends were cut back, 2 bases at V and 5 bases at J, with 12 bases in the middle. The CDR3 runs 14 residues. CDR3 nucleotides: TGTGCCAGCAGCTTAACACAGGGTTCGGAGACCCAGTACTTC. Protein product: CASSLTQGSETQYF.

This clonotype was found a few times. The V gene is TRBV25-1, the J gene TRBJ1-2, with a tentative D call TRBD1 (6 bases). The CDR3 is 15 residues long. Germline V gene data show CDR1 as MGHDK and CDR2 as SYGVNS. The ends were cut back, 2 bases at V and 8 bases at J, with 18 bases in the middle. CDR3 sequence reads: CASSESPPGGRGYTF. The CDR3 DNA follows: TGTGCCAGCAGTGAAAGCCCCCCTGGGGGCCGCGGCTACACCTTC.